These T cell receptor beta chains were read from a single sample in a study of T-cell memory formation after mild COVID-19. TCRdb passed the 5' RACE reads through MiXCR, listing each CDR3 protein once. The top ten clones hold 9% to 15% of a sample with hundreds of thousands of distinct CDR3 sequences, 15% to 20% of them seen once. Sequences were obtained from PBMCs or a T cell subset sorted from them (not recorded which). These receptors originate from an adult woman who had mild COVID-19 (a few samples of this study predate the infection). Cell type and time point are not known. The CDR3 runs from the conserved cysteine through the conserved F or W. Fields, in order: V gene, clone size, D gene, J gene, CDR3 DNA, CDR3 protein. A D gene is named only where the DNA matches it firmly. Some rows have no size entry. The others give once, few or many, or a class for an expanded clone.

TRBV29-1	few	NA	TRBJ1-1	TGCAGCGTTGAATTTCGTCAGCTTAAGGCTGAAGCTTTCTTT	CSVEFRQLKAEAFF
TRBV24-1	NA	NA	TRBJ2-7	TGTGCCACCAGCGATTCCCTCTACGAGCAGTACTTC	CATSDSLYEQYF
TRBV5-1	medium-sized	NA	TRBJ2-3	TGCGCCAGCAGCTTTAGGCAGGCCACAGATACGCAGTATTTT	CASSFRQATDTQYF
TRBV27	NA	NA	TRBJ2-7	TGTGCCAGCAGTTTACAGGGGTCGCTGAGCGAGCAGTACTTC	CASSLQGSLSEQYF
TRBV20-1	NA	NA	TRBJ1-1	TGCAGTGCTAAGACAGCCCTGGAAGGGAACACTGAAGCTTTCTTT	CSAKTALEGNTEAFF
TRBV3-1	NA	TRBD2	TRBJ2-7	TGTGCCAGCAGCCAAAGAGCGGGGGGCTATACCTACGAGCAGTACTTC	CASSQRAGGYTYEQYF
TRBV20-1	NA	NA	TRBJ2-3	TGCAGTGCTGACCGACTTGAAAAGATGAACACAGAAACGCAGTATTTT	CSADRLEKMNTETQYF
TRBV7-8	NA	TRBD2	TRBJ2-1	TGTGCCAGCAGCCCTGGCTTAGCAGGACTAGCGGGGGGCGGTGAGCAGTTCTTC	CASSPGLAGLAGGGEQFF
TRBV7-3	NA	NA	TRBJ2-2	TGTGCCAGCAGCTTACAGGGTCGAGGAACCGGGGAGCTGTTTTTT	CASSLQGRGTGELFF
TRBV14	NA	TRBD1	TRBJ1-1	TGTGCCAGCAGCCAAGGGCGCCCAGGGGGCACTGAAGCTTTCTTT	CASSQGRPGGTEAFF
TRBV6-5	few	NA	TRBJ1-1	TGTGCCAGCAGTTACTCTGGGGTTACTGAAGCTTTCTTT	CASSYSGVTEAFF
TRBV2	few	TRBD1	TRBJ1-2	TGTGCCAGCAGCGGGGACAGGGTAGGCTACACCTTC	CASSGDRVGYTF
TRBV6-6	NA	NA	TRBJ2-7	TGTGCCAGCACCCAACTAGGAGGTTGGGACGAGCAGTACTTC	CASTQLGGWDEQYF
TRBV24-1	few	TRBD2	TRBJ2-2	TGTGCCACCAGTAGCGGGAGGCGGTTCACCGGGGAGCTGTTTTTT	CATSSGRRFTGELFF
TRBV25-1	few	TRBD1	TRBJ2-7	TGTGCCAGCAGTGACTGGGGGGCATCCGGGACAGGGGTATACGAGCAGTACTTC	CASSDWGASGTGVYEQYF
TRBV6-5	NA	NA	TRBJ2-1	TGTGCCAGCCGGGACCGGAACAACTACAATGAGCAGTTCTTC	CASRDRNNYNEQFF
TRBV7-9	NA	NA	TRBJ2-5	TGTGCCAGCAGCTTAGACGGGAGCCAAGAGACCCAGTACTTC	CASSLDGSQETQYF
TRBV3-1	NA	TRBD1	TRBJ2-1	TGTGCCACCCAAAAGACAGGGGCGGCCTACAATGAGCAGTTCTTC	CATQKTGAAYNEQFF
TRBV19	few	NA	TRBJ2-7	TGTGCCAGTAGTATAGTGGCTCGGGTGAATCCGTACGAGCAGTACTTC	CASSIVARVNPYEQYF
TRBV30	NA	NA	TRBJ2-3	TGTGCCTGGAGTAGGTCGATAGCTGCAGATACGCAGTATTTT	CAWSRSIAADTQYF
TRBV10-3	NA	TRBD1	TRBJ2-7	TGTGCCATCAGTGAGTCAGGGACAGGGGTTACAGGCGAGCAGTACTTC	CAISESGTGVTGEQYF
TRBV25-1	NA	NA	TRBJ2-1	TGTGCCAGCAGACAAACAGGACACTACTATGAGCAGTTCTTC	CASRQTGHYYEQFF
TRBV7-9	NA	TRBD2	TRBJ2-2	TGCGCTAGCGGGGGCACCGGGGAGCTGTTTTTT	CASGGTGELFF
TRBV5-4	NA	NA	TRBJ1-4	NA	CASSFGPGGNEKLFF
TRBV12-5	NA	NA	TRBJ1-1	TGTGCTAGTGGTTTGGTCCCAGGGAGTGACGGCACTGAAGCTTTCTTT	CASGLVPGSDGTEAFF